A selection of T cell receptor beta chains follows, all from one sample in a study of graft-versus-host responses after intestinal transplantation. Clones were read by immunoSEQ multiplex PCR, and TCRdb kept only the in-frame ones, dropping some. The table shows about 10,000 clones, with around nine tenths occurring only once. This material consisted of PBMCs, taken about 6 weeks after intestinal transplant. The source is a human patient who received an intestinal transplant, so some T cells may come from the graft donor. The CDR3 runs from the conserved cysteine through the conserved F or W. A D gene is named only where the DNA matches it firmly. For some rows the clone size is stated as once, few or many, or as a class when expanded; others skip it.

>TRBV6-1|TRBD2|TRBJ2-3|NA
TGTGCCAGCAGTGTGCGAGCGGGGGGTCAGGCAGATACGCAGTATTTT
CASSVRAGGQADTQYF
>TRBV5-1|NA|TRBJ2-5|NA
TGCGCCAGCAGCTTGGCCCACAACTACCTAACCCAAGAGACCCAGTACTTC
CASSLAHNYLTQETQYF
>TRBV6-4|TRBD2|TRBJ2-3|NA
TGTGCCAGCAGTAGCGGGGGAACAGATACGCAGTATTTT
CASSSGGTDTQYF
>TRBV29-1|TRBD1|TRBJ2-7|NA
TGCAGCGTTGAAGGTTGGACAGGGCGGTACGAGCAGTACTTC
CSVEGWTGRYEQYF
>TRBV12-5|NA|TRBJ1-2|NA
TGTGCTAGTGGTTGGGCAGGTTCCTATGGCTACACCTTC
CASGWAGSYGYTF
>TRBV7-9|NA|TRBJ2-1|once
TGTGCCAGCAACGAAGCGGGCAACAATGAGCAGTTCTTC
CASNEAGNNEQFF
>TRBV28|NA|TRBJ2-7|NA
TGTGCCAGCAGCCCTGGGGCGAAAGGGTGGTACGAGCAGTACTTC
CASSPGAKGWYEQYF
>TRBV7-6|NA|TRBJ2-2|NA
TGTGCCAGCAGCTTAGACAGGGTCCCGGAGCTGTTTTTT
CASSLDRVPELFF
>TRBV5-6|NA|TRBJ1-6|NA
TGTGCCAGCAGCCCCCCCGGGTGGAGGGGGGTTTCACCCCTCCACTTT
CASSPPGWRGVSPLHF
>TRBV6-5|NA|TRBJ1-2|NA
TGTGCCAGCACCCTCGGAGGTCCAAGCGGCTACACCTTC
CASTLGGPSGYTF
>TRBV28|NA|TRBJ2-4|NA
TGTGCCAGCAGTTCACAAGATAGTGACATTCAGTACTTC
CASSSQDSDIQYF
>TRBV15|TRBD2|TRBJ2-7|NA
TGTGCCACCAGCAGAGATCGACGGCGGGGGGGTGTTAACGAGCAGTACTTC
CATSRDRRRGGVNEQYF
>TRBV2|TRBD1|TRBJ2-7|NA
TGTGCCAGCAGCGTAGAGAGCCGACCCGGGACAGGGACGGCCTACGAGCAGTACTTC
CASSVESRPGTGTAYEQYF
>TRBV4-1|TRBD1|TRBJ1-2|NA
TGCGCCAGCAGCCTGATGCCGGGGACAGGCGTCGGCTACACCTTC
CASSLMPGTGVGYTF
>TRBV7-2|NA|TRBJ2-7|NA
TGTGCCAGCAGCTTAGTAGGTGGCGACAACTACGAGCAGTACTTC
CASSLVGGDNYEQYF
>TRBV7-6|NA|TRBJ2-1|NA
TGTGCCAGCAGCTCAGGACTCTCTGGTGAGCAGTTCTTC
CASSSGLSGEQFF
>TRBV7-3|NA|TRBJ2-2|NA
TGTGCCAGCAGCTTAGTCGGGCACGGGACCGGGGAGCTGTTTTTT
CASSLVGHGTGELFF
>TRBV18|NA|TRBJ1-2|NA
TGTGCCAGCTCACCATTTGTAACGAAAAGGGAGGATGGCTACACCTTC
CASSPFVTKREDGYTF
>TRBV7-9|NA|TRBJ2-5|NA
TGTGCCAGCAGCCGGGAGCGGAGTAGGGAGACCCAGTACTTC
CASSRERSRETQYF
>TRBV9|TRBD2|TRBJ2-7|NA
TGTGCCAGCAGCGTAGGCAGCGGGAGGATTTACGAGCAGTACTTC
CASSVGSGRIYEQYF
>TRBV14|TRBD1|TRBJ2-5|NA
TGTGCCAGCAGCAGAAGACAGGGGGAGACCCAGTACTTC
CASSRRQGETQYF
>TRBV9|NA|TRBJ2-5|NA
TGTGCCAGCAGCGGGAGGGGGACAGAAGAGACCCAGTACTTC
CASSGRGTEETQYF